Below are 9 T cell receptor beta chains sequenced from a single sample in a study of T cells in Graves' hyperthyroidism and ophthalmopathy. Template material for amplifying TCR beta CDR3 regions consisted of RNA transcripts. A set of HTBI primers served as the primers for a first-round RT-PCR of the TCR CDR3. TCRdb recomputed calls from the multiplex PCR reads with MiXCR, one row per CDR3 protein. This sample carries around 350,000 distinct CDR3 sequences, roughly 15% of them seen once, and the ten largest clones take around 20%. Sequenced material: blood. The receptors here all came from a woman aged 55-75 years with Graves' ophthalmopathy.

About this clonotype itself: The CDR3 carries no conserved terminal phenylalanine or tryptophan, so it likely arises from a read error. The J gene is TRBJ2-7, the V gene TRBV6-9; TRBD2 matches at 10 bases. V shed 4 bases and J 2 bases; nucleotides not matched to a gene: 11. Germline-derived CDR1 and CDR2 are MNHGY and SVAAGI. This CDR3 contains 17 residues. CDR3 protein: CASSFSRTSGFPYEQYS. The CDR3 DNA reads TGTGCCAGCAGTTTCTCAAGGACTAGCGGATTTCCCTACGAGCAGTACTCC.

Turning to this clonotype: The conserved final phenylalanine or tryptophan is absent from the CDR3, which likely points to a read error. The chain is built from TRBV7-2 and TRBJ1-2; tentative D call: TRBD1 (6 bases). Germline V gene lookup returns CDR1 SGHTA and CDR2 FQGNSA. Trimming stripped 4 bases from V and 3 bases from J, with 21 bases between. The CDR3 runs 17 residues. In nucleotides, the CDR3 is TGTGCCAGCAGCTCGTCGGGACAAGGGGGACTATACTATGGCTACACCTCC. It specifies CASSSSGQGGLYYGYTS.

In regard to this clonotype: Since a much larger clone is just one base distant, this may be a read error. The CDR3 nucleotides read TGCACCACTACTAGCGGGAGGGGAGAGACCCAGTTCTTC. Its translation is CTTTSGRGETQFF. The chain couples TRBV20-1 to TRBJ2-5, with 13 bases aligning to TRBD2. With the DNA end fitting TRBJ2-1 better, the J assignment may be wrong. The CDR3 extends over 13 amino acids. The germline CDR1 and CDR2 sequences are DFQATT and SNEGSKA (reference sequence).

This clonotype was seen many times. The CDR3 nucleotides read TGCGCCAGCAGCTATTCCAACGGCCTAGGAGATACGCAGTATTTT. Residues: CASSYSNGLGDTQYF. The rearrangement joins TRBV5-1 to TRBJ2-3; no clear D. The V end was cut by 3 bases, the J end by 5 bases, with 16 bases between. Germline-derived CDR1 and CDR2 are SGHRS and YFSETQ. The CDR3 spans 15 residues. Filled out from reference TRBV5-1 and TRBJ2-3, the complete variable domain reads KAGVTQTPRYLIKTRGQQVTLSCSPISGHRSVSWYQQTPGQGLQFLFEYFSETQRNKGNFPGRFSGRQFSNSRSEMNVSTLELGDSALYLCASSYSNGLGDTQYFGPGTRLTVL.

This clonotype came up a few times. This chain's CDR3 is CASSDSGQGTDTQYF. The CDR3 DNA reads as TGTGCCAGCAGTGACTCGGGGCAGGGAACTGATACGCAGTATTTT. The gene calls are TRBV6-4 and TRBJ2-3; TRBD1 might be the D (5 bases). The CDR3 has 15 amino acids. Per germline, CDR1 MRHNA and CDR2 SNTAGT. V lost 0 bases and J 6 bases, leaving 13 bases between the germline ends.

Ten or more counts support this clonotype. J is TRBJ2-1 and V is TRBV27; D might be TRBD2 (6 bases). V shed 6 bases and J shed 0 bases, with 21 bases lying between them. There are 18 residues in the CDR3. Germline V CDR1 and CDR2: MNHEY, SMNVEV (reference sequence). CDR3 bases: TGTGCCAGCAGACTGATTTTCCGCGGGGTAAGCTCCTACAATGAGCAGTTCTTC. This encodes CASRLIFRGVSSYNEQFF.

This chain joins TRBV20-1 and TRBJ1-1; the D is unclear. The CDR3 length is 13 residues. V was shortened by 3 bases and J by 6 bases, with 14 bases between the two germline ends. CDR1 is DFQATT and CDR2 is SNEGSKA in the germline V gene (reference sequence). CDR3 in amino acids: CSASGQWVAEAFF. Written as DNA, the CDR3 is TGCAGTGCTAGCGGCCAGTGGGTCGCTGAAGCTTTCTTT.

The chain carries TRBV27 and TRBJ1-4, with D unresolved. The germline V gene encodes CDR1 MNHEY and CDR2 SMNVEV (reference sequence). V lost 6 bases and J 8 bases, leaving 10 bases between the germline ends. The CDR3 has 12 amino acids. The CDR3 DNA follows: TGTGCCAGCAGGGAAGCCGGAGAAAAACTGTTTTTT. This gives the protein CASREAGEKLFF.

A few counts support this clonotype. The J gene is TRBJ2-7, the V gene TRBV11-2, with 7 bases lining up with TRBD1. The CDR3 consists of 14 residues. Germline V gene lookup returns CDR1 SGHAT and CDR2 FQNNGV. V lost 5 bases and J lost 4; bases outside the gene matches: 8. The CDR3 nucleotides read TGTGCCAGCAGCCGTCCCGGGACAGAGTACGAGCAGTACTTC. Translation: CASSRPGTEYEQYF.